The rows below give T cell receptor beta chains drawn from one sample of a study of regulatory T cells in long-lasting Graves disease. TCRdb analysed the multiplex PCR reads with MiXCR anew, one entry per CDR3 protein. This sample carries 350,000 to 450,000 distinct CDR3 sequences, about 21% of them seen once, and the ten largest clones take 14%. Here the sequenced sample was peripheral blood mononuclear cells (PBMCs), taken when the disease was refractory, from a patient treated with antithyroid drugs. The receptors here all came from a female donor with Graves disease. Both conserved end residues are part of each CDR3. A D gene is named only where the DNA matches it firmly. Expanded clones are given a class, and other clones once, few, many or no size at all.

>TRBJ2-5|TRBD2|TRBV20-1|few
TGCAGTGCCCCCTTGGGCGGGACTAGCGGGAGGCTTCAAGCGGAGACCCAGTACTTC
CSAPLGGTSGRLQAETQYF
>TRBJ2-7|-|TRBV2|many
TGTGCCAGCAGTGTAACCGGTTTCTCCTACGAGCAGTACTTC
CASSVTGFSYEQYF
>TRBJ2-2|-|TRBV7-9|few
TGTGCCAGCAGCTCTCCCCCTAGGCATCAGGCCGGGGAGCTGTTTTTT
CASSSPPRHQAGELFF
>TRBJ1-5|-|TRBV28|few
TGTGCCAGCAGTTTTGGTAGCCAAGTGGGCAATCAGCCCCAGCATTTT
CASSFGSQVGNQPQHF
>TRBJ2-7|TRBD2|TRBV11-2|many
TGTGCCAGCAGGCTAGCGGGTGAATACTACGAGCAGTACTTC
CASRLAGEYYEQYF
>TRBJ2-5|TRBD2|TRBV15|many
TGTGCCACCAGCAGCGGACTAGCGGGATCTTGGGCCGGTGAGACCCAGTACTTC
CATSSGLAGSWAGETQYF
>TRBJ2-7|TRBD2|TRBV5-6|-
TGTGCCAGCAGCCAGTTTAGCGGGAGCAAGACGTACGAGCAGTACTTC
CASSQFSGSKTYEQYF
>TRBJ1-1|TRBD1|TRBV7-2|many
TGTGCCAGCAGCCCGGGACAGTACCCCATGAACACTGAAGCTTTCTTT
CASSPGQYPMNTEAFF
>TRBJ2-2|-|TRBV6-1|many
TGTGCCAGCAAGTCTAGCGTGGAGACCGGGGAGCTGTTTTTT
CASKSSVETGELFF
>TRBJ1-3|-|TRBV5-1|-
TGCGCCAGCAGCTTGGAAGGTTCTGATTACTCTGGAAACACCATATATTTT
CASSLEGSDYSGNTIYF
>TRBJ2-2|-|TRBV20-1|few
TGCAGTGTTGGAGACCCGAACACCGGGGAGCTGTTTTTT
CSVGDPNTGELFF
>TRBJ2-2|-|TRBV15|many
TGTGCCACCAAAGAGAAAGCGGACACCGGGGAGCTGTTTTTT
CATKEKADTGELFF
>TRBJ1-5|-|TRBV27|-
TGTGCCAGCAGTCCAGTAGATGGTGGGCAGTTTAGCAATCAGCCCCAGCATTTT
CASSPVDGGQFSNQPQHF
>TRBJ1-3|-|TRBV6-1|-
TGTGCCAGCAGCACAACAGGGAGCACCATATATTTT
CASSTTGSTIYF
>TRBJ2-7|-|TRBV6-2/TRBV6-3|-
TGTGCCAGCAGTGAAATTCTGCTCACTACGACGGGGCAGTACTTC
CASSEILLTTTGQYF
>TRBJ2-2|-|TRBV12-5|many
TGTGCTAGTGGTTTGATCAACACGGCCGGGGGCGGGGAGCTGTTTTTT
CASGLINTAGGGELFF
>TRBJ1-2|-|TRBV12-3/TRBV12-4|-
TGTGCCAGCCACCGGGGGCGCGGCTATGGCTACACCTTC
CASHRGRGYGYTF
>TRBJ1-4|-|TRBV28|many
TGTGCCAGCAGTTTTGAACCTGAAAAACTGTTTTTT
CASSFEPEKLFF
>TRBJ2-4|TRBD1|TRBV7-2|-
TGTGCCAGCAGCTCTAGGGGACAGGGCTCGGCCAAAAACATTCAGTACTTC
CASSSRGQGSAKNIQYF
>TRBJ1-2|-|TRBV27|many
TGTGCCAGCACCAGCCCGGGGAATGGCTACACCTTC
CASTSPGNGYTF
>TRBJ2-7|TRBD2|TRBV5-1|-
TGCGCCAGCAGCGCGGGGGGGACTAGCGGGACCTACGAGCAGTACTTC
CASSAGGTSGTYEQYF
>TRBJ2-1|-|TRBV28|-
TGTGCCAGCAACCTTGTAGCACGAGACAATGAGCAGTTCTTC
CASNLVARDNEQFF
>TRBJ2-5|-|TRBV5-5|-
TGTGCCAGCAGCTTGAGGGGCTGGGAAGAGACCCAGTACTTC
CASSLRGWEETQYF
>TRBJ1-2|-|TRBV3-1|many
TGTGCCAGCAGCCAAGATGAGGGTTGGTATGGCTACACCTTC
CASSQDEGWYGYTF
>TRBJ1-1|-|TRBV12-3/TRBV12-4|many
TGTGCCAGCAGAGGAGCCCGGGGGACTGAAGCTTTCTTT
CASRGARGTEAFF
>TRBJ1-1|TRBD1|TRBV6-1|many
TGTGCCAGCAGTGAAGCGCGGGACAGAATTATGAACACTGAAGCTTTCTTT
CASSEARDRIMNTEAFF
>TRBJ2-7|-|TRBV4-1|many
TGCGCCAGCAGCCACCTCCAGGCTACATGGTACGAGCAGTACTTC
CASSHLQATWYEQYF
>TRBJ2-7|-|TRBV20-1|-
TGCAGTGCTACCCCCCGACAGGAAGAATCCTACGAGCAGTACTTC
CSATPRQEESYEQYF
>TRBJ1-2|-|TRBV20-1|once
TGCAGTGCTAGAGGGGAGGTAGAGGGGGTGTATGGCTACACCTTC
CSARGEVEGVYGYTF
>TRBJ2-7|-|TRBV30|many
TGTGCCTGGAGTGTAGTAAACGAGCAGTACTTC
CAWSVVNEQYF
>TRBJ2-5|TRBD2|TRBV24-1|many
TGTGCCACCAGTGATTCGGGACTAGCGGAGAGGACCCAGTACTTC
CATSDSGLAERTQYF
>TRBJ2-5|TRBD2|TRBV6-2/TRBV6-3|-
TGTGCCAGCAGTTACCCAGCGGGAAACCAAGAGACCCAGTACTTC
CASSYPAGNQETQYF
>TRBJ2-5|-|TRBV12-5|once
TGTGCTAGTGCCCTGGGACAACCCGGAGGGGAGACCCAGTACTTC
CASALGQPGGETQYF
>TRBJ2-7|TRBD2|TRBV10-3|few
TGTGCCATCAGCCCCACTAGCGGGAGCCACGAGCAGTACTTC
CAISPTSGSHEQYF
>TRBJ1-4|-|TRBV3-1|many
TGTGCCAGCAGCCAAAGGACTGAAAAACTGTTTTTT
CASSQRTEKLFF
>TRBJ1-1|-|TRBV15|many
TGTGCCACCAGCAGCCGGGGGGGGCGGCGAAGGGACACTGAAGCTTTCTTT
CATSSRGGRRRDTEAFF
>TRBJ1-6|-|TRBV4-2|few
TGTGCCAGCAGCCAAGAAGTACTTCAGTATTCACCCCTCCACTTT
CASSQEVLQYSPLHF
>TRBJ1-5|-|TRBV19|-
TGTGCCAGTAGTCGCCCCGATGGTCAGCCCCAGCATTTT
CASSRPDGQPQHF
>TRBJ1-3|-|TRBV2|few
TGTGCCGCACGAACAGAAGCCTCTGGAAACACCATATATTTT
CAARTEASGNTIYF
>TRBJ1-5|TRBD1|TRBV12-3/TRBV12-4|many
TGTGCCAGCAGTCCGACGGGACAGGGCAATCAGCCCCAGCATTTT
CASSPTGQGNQPQHF